The rows below give T cell receptor beta chains drawn from one sample of a study of graft-versus-host responses after intestinal transplantation. Profiled with immunoSEQ multiplex PCR; TCRdb holds only in-frame clones, not every one. Among some 70,000 clones listed, roughly 92% were seen once. Sequenced here: bone marrow, sampled around 730 days after intestinal transplantation. These receptors were obtained from a human patient who received an intestinal transplant, so some T cells may come from the graft donor. CDR3s include the opening cysteine and the closing phenylalanine or tryptophan.

15 TRBJ2-2 TRBV28 CASMPGLAATGELFF
13 TRBJ2-7 TRBV7-2 CASSGQGAYEQYF
14 TRBJ2-7 TRBV5-4 CASSLGGRPYEQYF
13 TRBJ2-1 TRBV27 CALGAGLPHEQFF
11 TRBJ2-7 TRBV7-9 CASSFSYEQYF
16 TRBJ2-7 TRBV9 CASSVSIAGAPYEQYF
15 TRBJ2-1 TRBV6-6 CASSYKGQGYNEQFF
13 TRBJ2-1 TRBV27 CAIAIGGTNEQFF
11 TRBJ2-7 TRBV6-1 CASSPFYEQYF
13 TRBJ2-3 TRBV10-3 CAIGGRGTDTQYF
12 TRBJ2-3 TRBV6-5 CASNAPGQTVCF
15 TRBJ1-1 TRBV6-6 CASSYSRGVNTEAFF
13 TRBJ1-2 TRBV7-2 CASSLSSGDGYTF
14 TRBJ1-1 TRBV25-1 CASSEKTVNTEAFF
12 TRBJ2-5 TRBV6-1 CASRAAGETQYF
15 TRBJ2-7 TRBV7-3 CASSLEGGNSYEQYF
13 TRBJ1-4 TRBV6-6 CASNPRGGEKLFF
15 TRBJ2-1 TRBV11-3 CASSAGTSQGNEQFF
14 TRBJ2-3 TRBV5-1 CASSLNRDSDTQYF
14 TRBJ2-3 TRBV18 CASSPPGITDTQYF
12 - TRBV7-9 CASSLGSYEQYF
12 TRBJ1-4 TRBV30 CAWSVMAEKLFF
13 TRBJ1-2 TRBV12-5 CASGFGGEDGYTF
13 TRBJ1-5 TRBV30 CAWAQGGDQPQHF
14 TRBJ1-5 TRBV27 CASSLIGGDQPQHF
15 TRBJ2-7 TRBV27 CASSLVGDVPYEQYF